This T cell receptor (beta chain) was retrieved from a study of blood T cell repertoires in COVID-19. TCRdb's copy holds only in-frame clones and misses some; the assay was immunoSEQ multiplex PCR. The repertoire holds 150,000 to 200,000 clones, about 89% seen once, with 2.5% to 4% in the top ten. V shed 6 bases and J 4 bases; nucleotides not matched to a gene: 5. The CDR3 length is 13 residues. The receptor was derived from a man aged 70-80 years with acute or convalescent COVID-19. The rearrangement uses TRBV12-3 or TRBV12-4 and TRBJ1-2; 7 bases align to TRBD1. The source material was peripheral blood. The CDR3 coding sequence is TGTGCCAGCAGCCCCGGGACAGTCTATGGCTACACCTTC. It yields the protein CASSPGTVYGYTF.